A selection of T cell receptor beta chains follows, all from one sample in a study of blood T cell repertoires in COVID-19. Produced via immunoSEQ multiplex PCR; TCRdb's table is partial and in-frame only. In the table there are about 130,000 clones, about 75% of which are singletons. Input material: peripheral blood. The receptors were sampled from a man older than 75 with acute or convalescent COVID-19. The CDR3 runs from the conserved cysteine through the conserved F or W. Each record gives: J gene, V gene, clone size, D gene, CDR3 DNA, CDR3 protein. D genes are given only for firm matches. The size of a clone is reported for some rows only, either as once, few or many, or as a class for expanded clones.

j_call: TRBJ1-1
v_call: TRBV6-5
clone_size: many
d_call: .
cdr3_nt: TGTGCCAGCAGCTACCTCCAGGGGAACACTGAAGCTTTCTTT
cdr3_aa: CASSYLQGNTEAFF

j_call: TRBJ2-2
v_call: TRBV5-6
clone_size: .
d_call: TRBD1
cdr3_nt: TGTGCCAGCAGCTGGGGGACAGGGTTAAGCACCGGGGAGCTGTTTTTT
cdr3_aa: CASSWGTGLSTGELFF

j_call: TRBJ1-5
v_call: TRBV7-2
clone_size: .
d_call: TRBD1
cdr3_nt: TGTGCCAGCAGCTTGACAGGGGGCTATCAGCCCCAGCATTTT
cdr3_aa: CASSLTGGYQPQHF

j_call: TRBJ1-1
v_call: TRBV6-5
clone_size: .
d_call: .
cdr3_nt: TGTGCCACCCTAGACCGAGGCGGGGTGACTGAAGCTTTCTTT
cdr3_aa: CATLDRGGVTEAFF

j_call: TRBJ1-6
v_call: TRBV6-6
clone_size: few
d_call: .
cdr3_nt: TGTGCCAGCAGTTCCCCCGGACAGAGTAATTCACCCCTCCACTTT
cdr3_aa: CASSSPGQSNSPLHF

j_call: TRBJ2-7
v_call: TRBV12-5
clone_size: few
d_call: .
cdr3_nt: TGTGCTAGTGGTTTAAGGGGGAGCTACGAGCAGTACTTC
cdr3_aa: CASGLRGSYEQYF

j_call: TRBJ2-5
v_call: TRBV5-1
clone_size: .
d_call: TRBD2
cdr3_nt: TGCGCCAGCAGCTTGGGACTAGCGGGCCCCACGTACCAAGAGACCCAGTACTTC
cdr3_aa: CASSLGLAGPTYQETQYF

j_call: TRBJ1-2
v_call: TRBV6-5
clone_size: .
d_call: .
cdr3_nt: TGTGCCAGCAGTTCCAAGACAGGCGCTCAATATGGCTACACCTTC
cdr3_aa: CASSSKTGAQYGYTF

j_call: TRBJ2-2
v_call: TRBV6-5
clone_size: .
d_call: TRBD2
cdr3_nt: TGTGCCAGCAGTAGAGCGGGGGGCACCACCGGGGAGCTGTTTTTT
cdr3_aa: CASSRAGGTTGELFF

j_call: TRBJ2-7
v_call: TRBV2
clone_size: .
d_call: TRBD1
cdr3_nt: TGTGCCAGCAGTGAAGGGCGCCGGGACAGGCAGTACTTC
cdr3_aa: CASSEGRRDRQYF

j_call: TRBJ1-5
v_call: TRBV5-1
clone_size: .
d_call: TRBD1
cdr3_nt: TGCGCCAGCAGCCGGACAGGGGATAATCAGCCCCAGCATTTT
cdr3_aa: CASSRTGDNQPQHF

j_call: TRBJ2-3
v_call: TRBV6-2/TRBV6-3
clone_size: .
d_call: TRBD2
cdr3_nt: TGTGCCAGCAGTTACTCACTAGCGGGGGGCACAGATACGCAGTATTTT
cdr3_aa: CASSYSLAGGTDTQYF

j_call: TRBJ1-3
v_call: TRBV5-6
clone_size: .
d_call: .
cdr3_nt: TGTGCCAGCAGCGTCCGGGACAACTCTGGAAACACCATATATTTT
cdr3_aa: CASSVRDNSGNTIYF

j_call: TRBJ2-1
v_call: TRBV7-3
clone_size: few
d_call: .
cdr3_nt: TGTGCCAGCAGCTTATTTCCAGGTCAGGCCATCTACAATGAGCAGTTCTTC
cdr3_aa: CASSLFPGQAIYNEQFF

j_call: TRBJ2-4
v_call: TRBV2
clone_size: .
d_call: TRBD2
cdr3_nt: TGTGCCAGCAGCGGACTAGCGGGGCGTCTCATTCAGTACTTC
cdr3_aa: CASSGLAGRLIQYF

j_call: TRBJ1-6
v_call: TRBV6-6
clone_size: few
d_call: TRBD1
cdr3_nt: TGTGCCAGCAGTCCATCGACAGGGGGTTCTTCACCCCTCCACTTT
cdr3_aa: CASSPSTGGSSPLHF

j_call: TRBJ1-5
v_call: TRBV7-6
clone_size: .
d_call: .
cdr3_nt: TGTGCCAGCAGCTTAGACCAGGGAAGCAATCAGCCCCAGCATTTT
cdr3_aa: CASSLDQGSNQPQHF

j_call: TRBJ1-6
v_call: TRBV6-4
clone_size: .
d_call: .
cdr3_nt: TGTGCCAGCAGTGAACGTGACGGCGGTAATTCACCCCTCCACTTT
cdr3_aa: CASSERDGGNSPLHF

j_call: TRBJ2-5
v_call: TRBV2
clone_size: .
d_call: .
cdr3_nt: TGTGCCAGCAAGACAGGATTTGCGGGAGAGACCCAGTACTTC
cdr3_aa: CASKTGFAGETQYF

j_call: TRBJ2-1
v_call: TRBV7-8
clone_size: .
d_call: .
cdr3_nt: TGTGCCAGCAGCCCGGACCCTACAAGCGGTAGTGAGCAGTTCTTC
cdr3_aa: CASSPDPTSGSEQFF

j_call: TRBJ1-6
v_call: TRBV5-6
clone_size: .
d_call: TRBD1
cdr3_nt: TGTGCCAGCAGCCGCCGGGACAGTAATTCACCCCTCCACTTT
cdr3_aa: CASSRRDSNSPLHF

j_call: TRBJ2-5
v_call: TRBV6-2/TRBV6-3
clone_size: many
d_call: TRBD1
cdr3_nt: TGTGCCAGCAGTGGGACAGTCCAAGAGACCCAGTACTTC
cdr3_aa: CASSGTVQETQYF

j_call: TRBJ2-3
v_call: TRBV2
clone_size: .
d_call: .
cdr3_nt: TGTGCCAGCAGTGAATCGAGGGCCGGACGCGATACGCAGTATTTT
cdr3_aa: CASSESRAGRDTQYF

j_call: TRBJ2-2
v_call: TRBV10-2
clone_size: .
d_call: TRBD1
cdr3_nt: TGCGCCAGCAGTGAGACTGGACAGGGGGCTAGAACCGGGGAGCTGTTTTTT
cdr3_aa: CASSETGQGARTGELFF

j_call: TRBJ2-2
v_call: TRBV2
clone_size: .
d_call: .
cdr3_nt: TGTGCCAGCAGTGAAGAGAGAGGTAGCTACACCGGGGAGCTGTTTTTT
cdr3_aa: CASSEERGSYTGELFF

j_call: TRBJ2-5
v_call: TRBV5-5
clone_size: .
d_call: TRBD1
cdr3_nt: TGTGCCAGCAGCCGCGGACCAGGGGGTTGGCAAGAGACCCAGTACTTC
cdr3_aa: CASSRGPGGWQETQYF

j_call: TRBJ2-7
v_call: TRBV30
clone_size: once
d_call: TRBD1
cdr3_nt: TGTGCCTGGAGTCGACAGGGCAACGAGCAGTACTTC
cdr3_aa: CAWSRQGNEQYF

j_call: TRBJ2-2
v_call: TRBV6-6
clone_size: few
d_call: TRBD1
cdr3_nt: TGTGCCAGCAGTTACGCAGGGGGAACCGGGGAGCTGTTTTTT
cdr3_aa: CASSYAGGTGELFF